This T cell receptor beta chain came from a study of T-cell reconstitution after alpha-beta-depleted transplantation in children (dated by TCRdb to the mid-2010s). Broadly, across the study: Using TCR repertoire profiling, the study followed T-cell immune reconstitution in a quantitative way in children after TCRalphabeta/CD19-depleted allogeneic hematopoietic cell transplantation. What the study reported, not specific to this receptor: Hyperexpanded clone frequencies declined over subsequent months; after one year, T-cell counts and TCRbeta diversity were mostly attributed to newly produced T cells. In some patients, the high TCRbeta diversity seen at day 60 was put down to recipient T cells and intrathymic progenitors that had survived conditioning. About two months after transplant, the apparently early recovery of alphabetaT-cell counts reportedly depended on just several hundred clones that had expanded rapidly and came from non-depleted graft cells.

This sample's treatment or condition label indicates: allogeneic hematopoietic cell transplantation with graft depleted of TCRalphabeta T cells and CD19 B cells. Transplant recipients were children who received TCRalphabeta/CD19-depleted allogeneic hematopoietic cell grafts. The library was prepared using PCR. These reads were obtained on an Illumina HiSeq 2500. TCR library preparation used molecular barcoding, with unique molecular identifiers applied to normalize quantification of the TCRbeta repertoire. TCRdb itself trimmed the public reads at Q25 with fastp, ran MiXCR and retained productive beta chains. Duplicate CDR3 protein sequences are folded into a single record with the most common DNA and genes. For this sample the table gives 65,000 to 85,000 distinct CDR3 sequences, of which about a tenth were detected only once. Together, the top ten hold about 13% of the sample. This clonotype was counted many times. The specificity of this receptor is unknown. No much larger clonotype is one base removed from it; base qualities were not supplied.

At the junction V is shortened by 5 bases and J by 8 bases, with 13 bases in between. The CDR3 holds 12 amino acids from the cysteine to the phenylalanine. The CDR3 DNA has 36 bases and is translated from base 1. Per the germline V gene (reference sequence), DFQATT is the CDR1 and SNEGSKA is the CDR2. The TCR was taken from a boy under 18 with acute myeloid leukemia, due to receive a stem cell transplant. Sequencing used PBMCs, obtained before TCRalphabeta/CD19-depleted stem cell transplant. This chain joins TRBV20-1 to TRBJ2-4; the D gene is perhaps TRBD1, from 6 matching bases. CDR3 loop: CSALKTGDIQYF. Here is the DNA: TGCAGTGCTCTAAAGACAGGCGACATTCAGTACTTC.